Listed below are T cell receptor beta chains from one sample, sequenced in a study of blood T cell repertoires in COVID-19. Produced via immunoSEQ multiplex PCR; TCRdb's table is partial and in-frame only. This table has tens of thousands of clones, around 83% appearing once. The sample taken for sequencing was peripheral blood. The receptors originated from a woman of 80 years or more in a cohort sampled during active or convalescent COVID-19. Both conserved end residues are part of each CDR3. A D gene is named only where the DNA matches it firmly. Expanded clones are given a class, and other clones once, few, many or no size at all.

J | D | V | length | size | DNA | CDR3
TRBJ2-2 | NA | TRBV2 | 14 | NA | TGTGCCAGCAGGGAACTACAGGGTGCCGGAGGGCTGTTTTTT | CASRELQGAGGLFF
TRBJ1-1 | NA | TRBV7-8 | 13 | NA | TGTGCCAGCAGCTTATCAGGGAACACTGAAGCTTTCTTT | CASSLSGNTEAFF
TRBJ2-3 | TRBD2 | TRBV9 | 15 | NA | TGTGCCAGCAGCGGAGAGGGACTAGCGGGAGTTAGGCAGTATTTT | CASSGEGLAGVRQYF
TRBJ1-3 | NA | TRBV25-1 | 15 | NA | TGTGCCAGCAGTGGATTCGACAACTCTGGAAACACCATATATTTT | CASSGFDNSGNTIYF
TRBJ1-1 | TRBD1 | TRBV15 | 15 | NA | TGTGCCACCAGCAGCAACCCGAAAGGACAGGGCGAAGCTTTCTTT | CATSSNPKGQGEAFF
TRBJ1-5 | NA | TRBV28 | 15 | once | TGTGCCAGCAGTCACAGGGTAATCTCCAATCAGCCCCAGCATTTT | CASSHRVISNQPQHF
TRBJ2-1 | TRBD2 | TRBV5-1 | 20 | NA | TGCGCCAGCAGCGGGGGACTAGCGGGAGAAGCAGTGGGATCCTACAATGAGCAGTTCTTC | CASSGGLAGEAVGSYNEQFF
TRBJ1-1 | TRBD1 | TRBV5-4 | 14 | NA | TGTGCCAGCAGCTGGGGGACAGGGGTTACTGAAGCTTTCTTT | CASSWGTGVTEAFF
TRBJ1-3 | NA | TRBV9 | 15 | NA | TGTGCCAGCAGCGTAGGAGGGAACTCTGGAAACACCATATATTTT | CASSVGGNSGNTIYF
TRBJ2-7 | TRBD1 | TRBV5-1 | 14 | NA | TGCGCCAGCAGCCCTACCGGACAGGCGGGCGAGCAGTACTTC | CASSPTGQAGEQYF
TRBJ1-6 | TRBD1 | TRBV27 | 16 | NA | TGTGCCAGCAGTTCCGCCGGGACAGGTGTTAATTCACCCCTCCACTTT | CASSSAGTGVNSPLHF
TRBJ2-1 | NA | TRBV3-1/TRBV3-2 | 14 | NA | TGTGCCAGCAGCCAAGCGGCGAGGAACAATGAGCAGTTCTTC | CASSQAARNNEQFF
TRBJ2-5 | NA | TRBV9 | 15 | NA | TGTGCCAGCAGCGTAGCTGGGGCTCCTCAAGAGACCCAGTACTTC | CASSVAGAPQETQYF
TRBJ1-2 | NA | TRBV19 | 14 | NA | TGTGCCAGTAGTATATTGATTGGTAGCTATGGCTACACCTTC | CASSILIGSYGYTF
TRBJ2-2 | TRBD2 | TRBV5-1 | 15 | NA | TGCGCCAGCAGCTTTCGGACTAGCCCGACCGGGGAGCTGTTTTTT | CASSFRTSPTGELFF
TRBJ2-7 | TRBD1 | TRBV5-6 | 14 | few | TGTGCCAGCAGCCCACGGGACAGGGGGTACGAGCAGTACTTC | CASSPRDRGYEQYF
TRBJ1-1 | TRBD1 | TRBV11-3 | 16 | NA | TGTGCCAGCAGCTTAGGTAACTACAGGGGGAACACTGAAGCTTTCTTT | CASSLGNYRGNTEAFF
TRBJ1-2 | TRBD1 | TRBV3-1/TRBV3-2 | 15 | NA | TGTGCCAGCAGCCCGATGAGACAGGGAAACTATGGCTACACCTTC | CASSPMRQGNYGYTF
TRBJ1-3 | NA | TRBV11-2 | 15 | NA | TGTGCCAGCAGCTTAGATATCAGCTCTGGAAACACCATATATTTT | CASSLDISSGNTIYF
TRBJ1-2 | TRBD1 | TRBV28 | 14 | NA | TGTGCCAGCAGTTTAGCGACAGGGGGCCGTGGCTACACCTTC | CASSLATGGRGYTF
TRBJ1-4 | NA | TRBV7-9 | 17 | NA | TGTGCCAGCAGCCCCTCCGGGAGGGGATCAACTAATGAAAAACTGTTTTTT | CASSPSGRGSTNEKLFF
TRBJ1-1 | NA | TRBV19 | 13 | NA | TGTGCCACCGGCGGGGGGGGCCCGGCTGAAGCTTTCTTT | CATGGGGPAEAFF
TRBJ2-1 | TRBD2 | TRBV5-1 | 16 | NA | TGCGCCAGCAGCCCCTTTGCGGGAGGTGCTTACAATGAGCAGTTCTTC | CASSPFAGGAYNEQFF
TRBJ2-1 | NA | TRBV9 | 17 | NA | TGTGCCAGCAGCCCTACAGATACGGGAAGCTCCTACAATGAGCAGTTCTTC | CASSPTDTGSSYNEQFF
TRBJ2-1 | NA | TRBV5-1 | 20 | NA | TGCGCCAGCAGCCTTAGCCTCCGGGACTCGACCACTAGCTCCTACAATGAGCAGTTCTTC | CASSLSLRDSTTSSYNEQFF
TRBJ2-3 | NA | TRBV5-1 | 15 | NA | TGCGCCAGCAGCTTGAGTTGGGGGGGCACAGATACGCAGTATTTT | CASSLSWGGTDTQYF
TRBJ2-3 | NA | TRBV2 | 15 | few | TGTGCCAGCAGTGATGGGTGGCTAGCTGAAGATACGCAGTATTTT | CASSDGWLAEDTQYF
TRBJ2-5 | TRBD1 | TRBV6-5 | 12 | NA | TGTGCCAGCAGGCCCGACAGGGAAACCCAGTACTTC | CASRPDRETQYF
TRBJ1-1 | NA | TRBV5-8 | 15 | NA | TGTGCCAGCAGGAGAGGACAGTCACGGGGCACTGAAGCTTTCTTT | CASRRGQSRGTEAFF
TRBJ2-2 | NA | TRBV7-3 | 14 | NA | TGTGCCAGCAGTCTACAGGGCGCTGGCGGGGAGCTGTTTTTT | CASSLQGAGGELFF
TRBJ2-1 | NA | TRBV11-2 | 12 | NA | TGTGCCAGCAGCTTAGATGGGCTTGAGCAGTTCTTC | CASSLDGLEQFF
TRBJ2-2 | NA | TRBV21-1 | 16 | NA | TGTGCCAGCAGCAAAGGGACAGGGGTAAACACCGGGGAGCTGTTTTTT | CASSKGTGVNTGELFF
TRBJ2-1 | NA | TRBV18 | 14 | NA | TGTGCCAGCTCACCACCGCCCGGGGGCAATGAGCAGTTCTTC | CASSPPPGGNEQFF
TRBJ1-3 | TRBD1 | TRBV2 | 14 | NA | TGTGCCAGCGCGCCAGGGGGCTATGGAAACACCATATATTTT | CASAPGGYGNTIYF
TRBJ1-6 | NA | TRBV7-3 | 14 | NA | TGTGCCAGCAGCTCCCAGGGGACCGATTCACCCCTCCACTTT | CASSSQGTDSPLHF
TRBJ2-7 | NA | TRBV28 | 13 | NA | TGTGCCAGCAGTTCCCTTATTAGAAACGAGCAGTACTTC | CASSSLIRNEQYF
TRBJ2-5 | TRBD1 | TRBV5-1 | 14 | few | TGCGCCAGCAGCTCAGGACAGGGCCAAGAGACCCAGTACTTC | CASSSGQGQETQYF
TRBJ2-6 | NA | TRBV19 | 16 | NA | TGTGCCAGTAGTACACTCTCAACCTCTGGGGCCAACGTCCTGACTTTC | CASSTLSTSGANVLTF
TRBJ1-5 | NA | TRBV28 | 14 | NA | TGTGCCAGCAGTTCCCCCGCAGGTTCTCAGCCCCAGCATTTT | CASSSPAGSQPQHF
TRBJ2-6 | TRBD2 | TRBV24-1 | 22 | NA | TGTGCCACCAGGGAGATACCAGCGGGAGGTCCTACTTCACACTCTGGGGCCAACGTCCTGACTTTC | CATREIPAGGPTSHSGANVLTF
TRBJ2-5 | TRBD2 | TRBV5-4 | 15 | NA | TGTGCCAGCACACCGCCGGGCCCGGGGGGGGAGACCCAGTACTTC | CASTPPGPGGETQYF